This T cell receptor beta chain was identified during a study of CD8+CD57+ T cells in acquired aplastic anemia. General study results and limits: About 28 sequences, all CD8+ CDR3, were shared between patients and controls.

This clonotype was seen repeatedly, ten times or more. As yet, its antigen is unknown. Genomic DNA acted as the template from which TCR beta VDJ combination and CDR3 sequence profiling were carried out. In TCRdb, the reads were re-called with MiXCR into one record per CDR3 protein. Of fewer than 200,000 distinct CDR3 sequences detected, roughly 50% appear once; the ten largest clones hold roughly 2%. Sequenced patients had shown CD8+CD57+ cell expansion by flow cytometry. Acquired aplastic anemia of severe grade affected all patients. Each patient gave a blood sample that was collected before any therapy had been received. V dropped 0 bases and J dropped 13; count of bases not matched to a gene: 7. This CDR3 has 14 amino acids. Germline values: CDR1 SGDLS, CDR2 YYNGEE.

The TCR sequence derives from a human donor with aplastic anemia. The material sequenced was sorted CD4+, CD8+, or CD8+CD57+ T cells (not recorded which) from PBMCs. J is TRBJ1-6 and V is TRBV9, with 7 bases identical to TRBD1. The CDR3 bases are TGTGCCAGCAGCGTAGACCACAGGGGAGCGCCCCTCCACTTT. Protein sequence: CASSVDHRGAPLHF.